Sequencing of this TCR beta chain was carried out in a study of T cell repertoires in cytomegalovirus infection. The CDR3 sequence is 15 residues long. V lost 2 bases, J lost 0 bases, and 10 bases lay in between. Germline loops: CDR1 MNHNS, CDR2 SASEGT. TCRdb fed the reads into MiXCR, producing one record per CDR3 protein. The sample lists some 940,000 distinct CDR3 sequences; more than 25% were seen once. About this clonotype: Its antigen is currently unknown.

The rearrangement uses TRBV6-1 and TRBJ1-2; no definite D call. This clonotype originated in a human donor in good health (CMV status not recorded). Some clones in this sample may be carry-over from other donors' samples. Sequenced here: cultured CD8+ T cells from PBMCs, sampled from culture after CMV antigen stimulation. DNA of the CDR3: TGTGCCAGCAGTGAAATTTGGGGAGCTAACTATGGCTACACCTTC. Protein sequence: CASSEIWGANYGYTF.